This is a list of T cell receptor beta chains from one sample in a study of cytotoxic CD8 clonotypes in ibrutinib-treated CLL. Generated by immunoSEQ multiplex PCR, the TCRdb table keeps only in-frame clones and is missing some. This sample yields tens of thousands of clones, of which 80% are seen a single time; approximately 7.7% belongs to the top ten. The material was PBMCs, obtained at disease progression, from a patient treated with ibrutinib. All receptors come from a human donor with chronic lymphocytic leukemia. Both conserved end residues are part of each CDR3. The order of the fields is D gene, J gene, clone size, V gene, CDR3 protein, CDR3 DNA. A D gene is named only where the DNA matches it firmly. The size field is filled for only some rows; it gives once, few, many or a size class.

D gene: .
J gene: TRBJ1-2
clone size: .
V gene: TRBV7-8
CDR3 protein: CASTISQGRDYGYTF
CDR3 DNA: TGTGCCAGCACCATTAGTCAGGGCAGGGACTATGGCTACACCTTC

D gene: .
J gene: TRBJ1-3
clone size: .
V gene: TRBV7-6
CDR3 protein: CASSLGTVGNTIYF
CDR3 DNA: TGTGCCAGCAGCTTAGGGACCGTGGGAAACACCATATATTTT

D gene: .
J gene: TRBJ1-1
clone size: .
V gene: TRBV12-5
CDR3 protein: CASGLVGGTEAFF
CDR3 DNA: TGTGCTAGTGGTTTGGTAGGGGGCACTGAAGCTTTCTTT

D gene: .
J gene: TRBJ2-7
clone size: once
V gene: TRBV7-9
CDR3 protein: CASSAPGAGEYEQYF
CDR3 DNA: TGTGCCAGCAGCGCCCCGGGGGCGGGGGAGTACGAGCAGTACTTC

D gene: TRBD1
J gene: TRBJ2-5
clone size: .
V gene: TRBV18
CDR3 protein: CASLPGQRETQYF
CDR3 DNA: TGTGCCAGCTTGCCGGGACAGAGAGAGACCCAGTACTTC

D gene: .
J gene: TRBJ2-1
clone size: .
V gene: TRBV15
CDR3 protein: CATSRTTGTEQFF
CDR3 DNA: TGTGCCACCAGCAGGACAACAGGGACCGAGCAGTTCTTC

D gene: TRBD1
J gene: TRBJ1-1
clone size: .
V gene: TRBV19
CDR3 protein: CASSRTGRGTEAFF
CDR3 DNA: TGTGCCAGTAGCCGGACAGGGAGGGGAACTGAAGCTTTCTTT

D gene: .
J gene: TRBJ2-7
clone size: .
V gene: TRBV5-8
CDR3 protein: CASSFSWSTREQYF
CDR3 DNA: TGTGCCAGCAGCTTCAGCTGGTCCACGCGCGAGCAGTACTTC

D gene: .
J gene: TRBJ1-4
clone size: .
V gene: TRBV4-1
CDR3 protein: CASSQDPGVNEKLFF
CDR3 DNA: TGCGCCAGCAGCCAAGATCCAGGGGTCAATGAAAAACTGTTTTTT

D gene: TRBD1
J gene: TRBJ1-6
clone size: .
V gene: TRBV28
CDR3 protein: CASSDRGRGNSPLHF
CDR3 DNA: TGTGCCAGCAGCGACAGGGGGCGCGGTAATTCACCCCTCCACTTT

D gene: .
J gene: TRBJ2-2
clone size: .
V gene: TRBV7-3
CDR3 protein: CASSLGRDRTGELFF
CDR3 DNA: TGTGCCAGCAGCTTAGGGCGGGATCGAACCGGGGAGCTGTTTTTT

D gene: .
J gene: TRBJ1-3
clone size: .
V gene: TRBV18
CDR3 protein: CASSPRDKSGNTIYF
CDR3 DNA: TGTGCCAGCTCACCACGGGACAAGTCTGGAAACACCATATATTTT

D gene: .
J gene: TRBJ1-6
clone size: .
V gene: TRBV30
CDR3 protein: CAWSIYPIGSYNSPLHF
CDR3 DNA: TGTGCCTGGAGTATATACCCCATAGGCTCCTATAATTCACCCCTCCACTTT

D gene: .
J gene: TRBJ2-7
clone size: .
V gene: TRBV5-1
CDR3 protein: CASSLGLGVVYEQYF
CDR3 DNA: TGCGCCAGCAGCTTGGGTTTGGGGGTAGTCTACGAGCAGTACTTC

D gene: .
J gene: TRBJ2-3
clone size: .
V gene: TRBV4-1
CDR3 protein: CASTLRTSTDTQYF
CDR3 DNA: TGCGCCAGCACCCTAAGGACTAGCACAGATACGCAGTATTTT

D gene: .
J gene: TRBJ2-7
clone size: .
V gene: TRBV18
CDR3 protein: CASSPLEGLAYEQYF
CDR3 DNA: TGTGCCAGCTCACCCCTCGAGGGCCTGGCCTACGAGCAGTACTTC

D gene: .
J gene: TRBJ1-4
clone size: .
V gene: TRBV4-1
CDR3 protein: CASSPQLAGTNEKLFF
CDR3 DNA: TGCGCCAGCAGCCCCCAACTGGCGGGAACTAATGAAAAACTGTTTTTT

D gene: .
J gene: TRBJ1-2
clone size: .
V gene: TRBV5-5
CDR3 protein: CASSSGPYGYTF
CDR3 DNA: TGTGCCAGCAGCTCAGGACCTTATGGCTACACCTTC

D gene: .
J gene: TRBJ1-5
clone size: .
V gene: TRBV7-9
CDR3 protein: CASSLLQGSQPQHF
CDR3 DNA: TGTGCCAGCAGCTTACTACAGGGAAGTCAGCCCCAGCATTTT

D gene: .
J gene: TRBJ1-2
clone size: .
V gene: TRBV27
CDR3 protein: CASSLFQESRNGYTF
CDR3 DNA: TGTGCCAGCAGTTTATTTCAGGAATCGAGAAATGGCTACACCTTC

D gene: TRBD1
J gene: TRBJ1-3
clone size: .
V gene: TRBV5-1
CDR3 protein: CASSKGQLDGNTIYF
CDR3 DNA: TGCGCCAGCAGCAAGGGACAGTTGGATGGAAACACCATATATTTT

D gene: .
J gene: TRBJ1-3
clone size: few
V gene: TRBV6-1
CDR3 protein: CASSEWADRNTIYF
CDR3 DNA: TGTGCCAGCAGTGAATGGGCAGATAGAAACACCATATATTTT

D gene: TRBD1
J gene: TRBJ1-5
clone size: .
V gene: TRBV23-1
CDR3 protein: CASSRTQGARQPQHF
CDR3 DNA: TGCGCCAGCAGTCGGACACAGGGGGCGCGTCAGCCCCAGCATTTT

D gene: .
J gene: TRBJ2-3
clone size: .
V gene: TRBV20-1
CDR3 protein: CSPQGSNTQYF
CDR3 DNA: TGCAGTCCCCAGGGGTCAAATACGCAGTATTTT

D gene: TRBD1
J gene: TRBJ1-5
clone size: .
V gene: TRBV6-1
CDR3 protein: CASSERQGSHQPQHF
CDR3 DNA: TGTGCCAGCAGTGAACGACAGGGGAGCCATCAGCCCCAGCATTTT

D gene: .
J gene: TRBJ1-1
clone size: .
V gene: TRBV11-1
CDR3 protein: CASSLGWTGPNTEAFF
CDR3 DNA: TGTGCCAGCAGCTTAGGATGGACGGGGCCGAACACTGAAGCTTTCTTT

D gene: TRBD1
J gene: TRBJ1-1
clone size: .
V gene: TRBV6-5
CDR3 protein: CASSFTGVTEAFF
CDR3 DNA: TGTGCCAGCAGTTTTACAGGGGTCACTGAAGCTTTCTTT

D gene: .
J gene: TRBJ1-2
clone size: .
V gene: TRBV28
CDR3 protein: CALRSLYNYGYTF
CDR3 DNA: TGTGCCTTAAGGTCCTTATATAACTATGGCTACACCTTC

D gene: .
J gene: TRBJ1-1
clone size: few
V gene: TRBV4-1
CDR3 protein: CASSQGRPLNTEAFF
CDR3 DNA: TGCGCCAGCAGCCAAGGTCGACCGTTGAACACTGAAGCTTTCTTT

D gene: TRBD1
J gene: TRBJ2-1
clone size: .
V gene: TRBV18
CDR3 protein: CASSPDRGIYNEQFF
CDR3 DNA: TGTGCCAGCTCACCCGACAGGGGAATCTACAATGAGCAGTTCTTC

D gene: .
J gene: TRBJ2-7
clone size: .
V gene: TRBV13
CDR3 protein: CASSLQFFEQYF
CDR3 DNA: TGTGCCAGCAGCTTACAGTTTTTCGAGCAGTACTTC

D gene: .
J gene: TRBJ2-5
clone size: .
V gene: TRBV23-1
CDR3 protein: CASSQTYHRETQYF
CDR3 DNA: TGCGCCAGCAGTCAAACCTATCATCGGGAGACCCAGTACTTC

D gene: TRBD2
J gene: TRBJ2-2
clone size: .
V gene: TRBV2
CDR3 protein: CASTDGGGRDTGELFF
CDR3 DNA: TGTGCCAGCACCGATGGCGGGGGGCGGGACACCGGGGAGCTGTTTTTT

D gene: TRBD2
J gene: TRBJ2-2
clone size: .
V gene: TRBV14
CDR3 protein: CASSQDLLAGVGELFF
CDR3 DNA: TGTGCCAGCAGCCAAGATCTTTTAGCGGGAGTCGGGGAGCTGTTTTTT

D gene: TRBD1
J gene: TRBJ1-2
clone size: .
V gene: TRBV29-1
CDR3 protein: CSGGGSNYGYTF
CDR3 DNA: TGCAGCGGAGGGGGCTCGAACTATGGCTACACCTTC

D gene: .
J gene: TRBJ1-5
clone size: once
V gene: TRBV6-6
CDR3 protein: CASSYSGPSNQPQHF
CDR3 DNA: TGTGCCAGCAGTTACTCGGGGCCTAGCAATCAGCCCCAGCATTTT

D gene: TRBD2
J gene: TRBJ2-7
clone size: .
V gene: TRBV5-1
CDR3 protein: CASSPPVGGGLRYEQYF
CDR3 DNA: TGCGCCAGCAGCCCCCCGGTCGGGGGGGGGCTAAGGTACGAGCAGTACTTC

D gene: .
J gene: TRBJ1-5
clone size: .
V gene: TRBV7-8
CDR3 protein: CASSLGAGVGNQPQHF
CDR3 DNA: TGTGCCAGCAGCTTAGGGGCAGGGGTGGGCAATCAGCCCCAGCATTTT

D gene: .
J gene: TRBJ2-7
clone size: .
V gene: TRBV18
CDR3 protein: CASSPRPTYEQYF
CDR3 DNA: TGTGCCAGCTCCCCTCGGCCCACCTACGAGCAGTACTTC

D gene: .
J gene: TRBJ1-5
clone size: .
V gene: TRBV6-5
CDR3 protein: CASTQRIGGNQPQHF
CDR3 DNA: TGTGCCAGCACCCAACGGATTGGAGGCAATCAGCCCCAGCATTTT

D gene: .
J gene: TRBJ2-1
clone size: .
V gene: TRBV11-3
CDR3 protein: CASSLVGSSYNEQFF
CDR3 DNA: TGTGCCAGCAGCTTAGTCGGGAGCTCCTACAATGAGCAGTTCTTC

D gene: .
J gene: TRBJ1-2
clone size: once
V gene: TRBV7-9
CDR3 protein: CASSFGENYGYTF
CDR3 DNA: TGTGCCAGCAGCTTTGGGGAAAACTATGGCTACACCTTC

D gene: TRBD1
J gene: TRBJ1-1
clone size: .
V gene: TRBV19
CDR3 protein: CASSLTGEGTEAFF
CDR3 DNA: TGTGCCAGTAGTCTCACAGGGGAGGGCACTGAAGCTTTCTTT

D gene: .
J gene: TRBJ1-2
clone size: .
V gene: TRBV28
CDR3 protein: CASSLQAQGYTF
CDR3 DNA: TGTGCCAGCAGTTTACAGGCTCAAGGCTACACCTTC

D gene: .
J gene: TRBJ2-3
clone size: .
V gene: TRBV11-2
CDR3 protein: CASRADESLAADTQYF
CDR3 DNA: TGTGCCAGCAGGGCAGATGAGAGTCTAGCAGCAGATACGCAGTATTTT

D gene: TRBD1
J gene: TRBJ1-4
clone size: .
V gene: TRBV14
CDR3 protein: CASRRAGGKKLFF
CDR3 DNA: TGTGCCAGCAGGCGGGCAGGGGGTAAAAAACTGTTTTTT

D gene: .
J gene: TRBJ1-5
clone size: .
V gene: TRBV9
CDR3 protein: CASSAGDSSLRNSNQPQHF
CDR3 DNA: TGTGCCAGCAGCGCGGGGGACTCCTCCCTAAGAAATAGCAATCAGCCCCAGCATTTT

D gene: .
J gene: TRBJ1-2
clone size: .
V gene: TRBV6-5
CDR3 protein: CASRTMGTGNYGYTF
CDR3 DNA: TGTGCCAGCCGAACGATGGGGACCGGGAACTATGGCTACACCTTC

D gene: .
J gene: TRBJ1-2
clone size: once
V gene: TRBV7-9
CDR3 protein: CASSPGRYTF
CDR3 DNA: TGTGCCAGCAGCCCCGGCCGCTACACCTTC

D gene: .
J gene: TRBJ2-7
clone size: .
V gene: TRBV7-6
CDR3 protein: CASSLVGYEQYF
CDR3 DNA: TGTGCCAGCAGCTTAGTCGGTTACGAGCAGTACTTC

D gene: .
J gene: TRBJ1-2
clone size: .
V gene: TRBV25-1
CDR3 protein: CATGAGAPNYGYTF
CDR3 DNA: TGTGCCACCGGGGCTGGGGCCCCGAACTATGGCTACACCTTC

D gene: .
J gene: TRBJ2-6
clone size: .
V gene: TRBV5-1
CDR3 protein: CASSSTPGAGANVLTF
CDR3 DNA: TGCGCCAGCAGCTCGACCCCAGGGGCTGGGGCCAACGTCCTGACTTTC

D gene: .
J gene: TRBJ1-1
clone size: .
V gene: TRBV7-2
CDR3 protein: CASSLTPGPRVNTEAFF
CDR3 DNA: TGTGCCAGCAGCTTAACCCCAGGACCTCGGGTGAACACTGAAGCTTTCTTT

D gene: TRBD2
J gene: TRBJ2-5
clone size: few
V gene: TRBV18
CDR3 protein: CASSIAGGRETQYF
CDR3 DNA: TGTGCCAGTTCCATAGCGGGAGGGCGTGAGACCCAGTACTTC

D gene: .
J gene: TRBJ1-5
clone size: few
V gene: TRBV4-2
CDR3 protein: CASSPEQGLEPQHF
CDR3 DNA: TGTGCCAGCAGCCCCGAGCAGGGGCTGGAGCCCCAGCATTTT

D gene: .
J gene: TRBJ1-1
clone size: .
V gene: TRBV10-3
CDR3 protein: CAITGYNTEAFF
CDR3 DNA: TGTGCCATCACTGGCTACAACACTGAAGCTTTCTTT

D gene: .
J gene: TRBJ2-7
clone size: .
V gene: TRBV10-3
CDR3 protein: CAISEWGEDGSSYEQYF
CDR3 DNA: TGTGCCATCAGTGAGTGGGGTGAAGACGGTAGCTCCTACGAGCAGTACTTC

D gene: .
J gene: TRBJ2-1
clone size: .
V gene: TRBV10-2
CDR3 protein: CASVRHNEQFF
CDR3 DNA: TGCGCCAGCGTACGACACAATGAGCAGTTCTTC

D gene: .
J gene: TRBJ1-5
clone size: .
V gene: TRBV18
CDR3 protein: CASSPPVGGPNQPQHF
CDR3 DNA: TGTGCCAGCTCACCACCGGTGGGGGGCCCGAATCAGCCCCAGCATTTT

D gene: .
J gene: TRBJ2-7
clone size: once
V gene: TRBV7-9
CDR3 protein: CASSQPGLYYEQYF
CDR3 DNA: TGTGCCAGCAGCCAGCCGGGACTTTATTACGAGCAGTACTTC